Here is one T cell receptor (beta chain) with its context. The antigen it recognizes is unknown. Base-call qualities are not available, and no considerably larger clone is one nucleotide away. From the cysteine through the phenylalanine, the CDR3 covers 17 amino acids. The retained sequence is limited to the CDR3, 51 bases, with the frame set at the first base. Via the germline V gene, CDR1 is MGHRA and CDR2 YSYEKL. V has 3 bases trimmed and J has 14 bases trimmed; junction bases matching no gene number 18. These data are taken from a study of beta chain features in type 1 diabetes (dated by TCRdb to 2016 to 2019). About the full investigation: No differences in mean age, gender distribution, total cell number or subset yield were found between patients and healthy donors. A total of roughly 98,000,000 sorted cells were examined across all samples, and a strong correlation was observed between cell number per subset and RNA yield. In the study, recently diagnosed type 1 diabetes patients and matched healthy donors were compared on the TCRB repertoires of their sorted circulating CD4+ T cell subsets. Whereas all 30 or so donors provided naive and central memory subsets, regulatory and stem cell-like memory subsets were isolated from just 8 patients and roughly eight healthy donors.

Study-level results and caveats: In all four CD4+ subsets, TCRB CDR3 length was moderately but significantly shorter in type 1 diabetes patients. Only small numbers of individuals were included in the HLA sub-analyses, which left unresolved whether HLA type had any influence on TCRB rearrangement. Naive, central memory and regulatory TCRB repertoires appeared to be more similar among patients than among healthy donors. Shorter templates might have been favored by PCR, but patient and control samples were amplified and corrected together, so both groups would have been affected equally by any skew. Fewer insertions and more nucleotide deletions at VDJ recombination sites were observed in patients with type 1 diabetes, implying thymic rearrangement abnormalities. Because cDNA was sequenced instead of genomic DNA, activated cells with high expression could be over-represented, although the groups did not differ in activation or CD3 levels.

A single peripheral blood draw of 95 to 150 mL on average was collected from each donor into heparinised tubes. Using a panel that included CD45RO, CCR7, CD25, CD127, CD95 and CD27, naive, central memory, regulatory and stem cell-like memory CD4+ T cells were sorted on a BD FACSAria II. A purity above 98% was achieved for all sorted populations. PBMCs were separated immediately by Lymphoprep density gradient centrifugation and were stained directly, without being cultured. Samples were stained and sorted in pairs, with one healthy donor and one patient per experiment, so that batch effects were minimized. The High Capacity cDNA Reverse Transcription Kit was used to reverse transcribe all of the isolated RNA, meaning that expressed TCRB transcripts were what got sequenced. Deep immunoSEQ sequencing was performed on naive, central memory and regulatory T cell samples, with an average of roughly 3.3 million total reads per sample. Sorted cells were lysed in RLT buffer and RNA was extracted with DNase-treated RNeasy Micro or Mini kits, depending on cell number. Each cell subset was processed on its own to prevent cross-contamination, while patient and healthy donor samples were processed together. TCRB sequences were amplified from cDNA with the immunoSEQ multiplex PCR, producing 87-bp fragments spanning the CDR3 region. Amplicons were sequenced on the Illumina HiSeq platform. In the original analysis: Synthetic template baselines were used to correct PCR bias computationally, reads within Hamming distance 2 were collapsed together, and singletons that could not be merged were discarded. Reads were aligned to IMGT to assign V, D and J genes, CDR3 length, and insertions or deletions at six rearrangement sites. Within each subset, clonotype counts were normalized to the number of sorted cells before true diversity and Gini coefficients were calculated with the tcR R package. The overlap coefficient, calculated on TCRB nucleotide sequences, was used to quantify repertoire sharing. As a proxy for the pre-selection repertoire, out-of-frame TCRB sequences from naive cells were analyzed. Sourced from immuneACCESS, this table was stored by TCRdb with only in-frame sequences that have V and J called. A share of the clones is absent; for the studies checked, an unresolved V gene accounts for under half, and the remainder has no known explanation. V, J and clone size are taken as reported in that table, and D and trimming were inferred from the DNA itself. The sample table shows 600,000 to 700,000 clones, and 9.5% to 15% are seen once. The biggest ten clones account for more than 0.1% of the sample.

Material: naive CD4+ T cells from blood. According to the study, the label for this sample's cell subset or site signals: true naive CD4+ T cells. This TCR came from a man aged 30 to 39 with type 1 diabetes. The sequence joins TRBV4-1 to TRBJ2-1; TRBD1 fits 11 bases in the junction. The nucleotide sequence reads TGCGCCAGCAGCCATGCAGGATCCGGACAGGGGGCGAGGTCCGAGTTCTTC. Translated, this is CASSHAGSGQGARSEFF.